This T cell receptor beta chain was captured in a study of OX40 agonist ivuxolimab in advanced cancers. Study information: Males comprised about 84% of the group, whose mean age was 60 years (range roughly 20 to 90).

Worth noting for this clone: The junction differs from germline at one of its ends, possibly a read error.

Germline CDR1 and CDR2: MNHEY and SVGAGI. This CDR3 spans 12 amino acids. TCRdb's table, derived via immunoSEQ multiplex PCR, lists solely in-frame clones and lacks some. The sample consists of about 79,000 clones, more than 85% of them appearing once. The sequencing here drew on CD4+ or CD8+ T cells sorted from blood, taken in a trial of the OX40 agonist ivuxolimab. The receptor comes from an adult with an advanced solid tumor such as melanoma, head and neck, liver or kidney cancer. This chain links TRBV6-5 with TRBJ1-1; D uncertain. CDR3 nucleotides: TGTGCCGGCAGAAATTGGAACACTGAAGCTTTCTTT. It encodes CAGRNWNTEAFF.